A single sample gave rise to the 32 T cell receptor beta chains below, sequenced in a study of cytomegalovirus exposure and HLA in healthy donors. Primers included in the PCR were 60 Vbeta and 13 Jbeta primers. Sequencing used immunoSEQ multiplex PCR; TCRdb keeps in-frame clones, though not all of them. The profile shows roughly 120,000 clones, more than 65% of them singletons. The sequencing sample was made of PBMCs. The receptors stem from a human donor in good health.

This clone was detected only once. This chain's CDR3 is CASNTPGLAGANEQFF. The CDR3 DNA follows: TGTGCCAGCAATACACCGGGACTAGCGGGAGCAAATGAGCAGTTCTTC. This chain connects TRBV27 to TRBJ2-1, with 14 bases fitting TRBD2. V trimming: 7 bases; J trimming: 7 bases; junction bases outside the gene matches: 9. The CDR3 totals 16 residues. Germline V gene lookup returns CDR1 MNHEY and CDR2 SMNVEV (reference sequence).

The chain recombines TRBV25-1 with TRBJ1-2; TRBD1 agrees at 7 bases. The CDR3 runs to 14 residues. Germline CDR1 reads MGHDK; CDR2 reads SYGVNS. J was trimmed by 1 base and V by 6 bases; bases with no gene match: 5. The CDR3 DNA reads as TGTGCCAGCAGCCCGGGACAGATTAACTATGGCTACACCTTC. Translation: CASSPGQINYGYTF.

The sample holds a few counts of this clone. The chain recombines TRBV15 with TRBJ1-2; 8 positions agree with TRBD1. The germline gives CDR1 LNHNV, CDR2 YYDKDF (reference sequence). The CDR3 sequence is 15 residues long. The V segment lost 0 bases and the J segment 13 bases; nucleotides outside the gene matches: 13. The CDR3 region is CATSRDRAELQGGTF. The CDR3 nucleotides are TGTGCCACCAGCAGAGATCGCGCCGAGCTACAGGGGGGCACCTTC.

This clone appeared once. This chain links TRBV6-1 with TRBJ1-4; 9 bases are shared with TRBD1. CDR3 length equals 15 residues. CDR1 and CDR2 (germline): MNHNS, SASEGT. The junction had 11 bases not matched to a gene; V was cut back by 10 bases and J by 5 bases. The chain's CDR3 is CATRRDRDPNEKLFF. CDR3 in DNA: TGTGCCACCCGCCGGGACAGGGACCCCAATGAAAAACTGTTTTTT.

In nucleotides, the CDR3 is TGTGCCAGCAGCTTAGGAACAGGGGGCGGTAACAATCAGCCCCAGCATTTT. This translates into CASSLGTGGGNNQPQHF. The genes are TRBV11-2 and TRBJ1-5; 9 bases are a match to TRBD1. Germline trimming cut 1 base from V and 3 bases from J; bases unmatched to any gene: 7. This CDR3 region has 17 residues. Germline V CDR1 and CDR2: SGHAT, FQNNGV.

The chain couples TRBV7-2 to TRBJ2-2; D is undetermined. V lost 4 bases and J 7 bases, leaving 7 bases between the germline ends. The CDR3 runs 12 residues. Germline V gene sequence: CDR1 SGHTA, CDR2 FQGNSA. The CDR3 nucleotides read TGTGCCAGCAGCTACGCGGACGGGGAGCTGTTTTTT. Translated, it gives CASSYADGELFF.

The chain couples TRBV15 to TRBJ1-2; 10 bases are shared with TRBD1. The CDR3 is 17 residues long. Trimming at V came to 3 bases and at J to 2 bases, leaving 9 bases not matched to a gene. The V gene's germline CDR1 is LNHNV and CDR2 YYDKDF (reference sequence). The CDR3 coding sequence is TGTGCCACCAGCAGCTCCGGACAGGGGGGAAAAAACTATGGCTACACCTTC. Its protein product is CATSSSGQGGKNYGYTF.

The chain couples TRBV6-5 to TRBJ2-7, with D perhaps matching TRBD2 (7 bases). V lost 2 bases, J lost 2 bases, and 13 bases lay in between. The V gene's germline CDR1 is MNHEY and CDR2 SVGAGI. The CDR3 consists of 15 residues. The CDR3 protein is CASSYGGGGTYEQYF. In DNA form, the CDR3 reads TGTGCCAGCAGTTACGGGGGCGGGGGTACCTACGAGCAGTACTTC.

The chain links TRBV7-6 to TRBJ1-4; TRBD1 is a possible D gene (6 bases). Trimming stripped 2 bases from V and 3 bases from J, with 13 bases between. The CDR3 has 16 amino acids. Germline V lookup: CDR1 SGHVS, CDR2 FNYEAQ. The CDR3 loop reads CASSLSWGGPNEKLFF. As DNA, the CDR3 is TGTGCCAGCAGCTTATCGTGGGGGGGCCCTAATGAAAAACTGTTTTTT.

This clone occurred a few times. The gene calls are TRBV5-1 and TRBJ1-4; tentatively, D is TRBD1 (6 bases). Germline V gene sequence: CDR1 SGHRS, CDR2 YFSETQ. CDR3 size: 15 residues. Trimming stripped 0 bases from V and 7 bases from J, with 13 bases between. The CDR3 protein is CASSLVGGAGEKLFF. DNA of the CDR3: TGCGCCAGCAGCTTGGTCGGGGGGGCTGGTGAAAAACTGTTTTTT. Full variable domain (rest looked up from reference TRBV5-1 and TRBJ1-4): KAGVTQTPRYLIKTRGQQVTLSCSPISGHRSVSWYQQTPGQGLQFLFEYFSETQRNKGNFPGRFSGRQFSNSRSEMNVSTLELGDSALYLCASSLVGGAGEKLFFGSGTQLSVL.

Of note for this clone: One end of the junction varies from germline; a read error may be responsible. This chain connects TRBV10-2 to TRBJ2-6, with 11 bases matching TRBD2. Per germline, CDR1 WSHSY and CDR2 SAAADI. The CDR3 runs to 16 residues. The CDR3 spells CASSGTSGSGANVLTF. The CDR3, as DNA: TGTGCCAGCAGTGGGACTAGCGGCTCTGGGGCCAACGTCCTGACTTTC.

This clone was recorded once. CDR3 loop: CASSVVGLSGRAGNEQFF. Written as DNA, the CDR3 is TGTGCCAGCAGCGTAGTCGGACTTAGCGGGAGGGCCGGGAATGAGCAGTTCTTC. The chain couples TRBV9 to TRBJ2-1; 11 nucleotides line up with TRBD2. Looked up from germline, CDR1 is SGDLS and CDR2 is YYNGEE. The V gene end was trimmed by 0 bases and the J gene end by 7 bases; junction bases not matched to a gene: 12. The CDR3 runs 18 residues.

The chain carries TRBV28 and TRBJ2-7; 9 bases match TRBD1. Germline CDR1 and CDR2: MDHEN and SYDVKM. With 6 bases clipped from V and 6 bases from J, the junction kept 6 bases outside the gene matches. This CDR3 has 13 amino acids. CDR3 in DNA: TGTGCCAGCAGAGAGGGACAGGGTGGCGAGCAGTACTTC. This sequence encodes CASREGQGGEQYF.

The chain joins TRBV19 to TRBJ1-1; the D is unclear. CDR1 is LNHDA, CDR2 SQIVND, per germline (reference sequence). Trimming pared 3 bases from V and 0 bases from J, leaving 5 bases between. CDR3 length equals 13 residues. Here the CDR3 reads CASSITLNTEAFF. CDR3 in DNA: TGTGCCAGTAGTATTACTCTGAACACTGAAGCTTTCTTT.

The rearrangement links TRBV27 to TRBJ2-7; TRBD1 matches at 8 bases. The V gene's germline CDR1 is MNHEY and CDR2 SMNVEV (reference sequence). The length of the CDR3 is 16 residues. Trimming at V came to 6 bases and at J to 1 base, leaving 11 bases not matched to a gene. The CDR3 coding sequence is TGTGCCAGCAGGCCCGCGTGGACAGGGCCGTCCTACGAGCAGTACTTC. Amino acid sequence: CASRPAWTGPSYEQYF.

The rearrangement links TRBV4-1 to TRBJ2-1; 9 bases are a match to TRBD1. The CDR3 totals 14 residues. CDR1 is MGHRA and CDR2 is YSYEKL in the germline V gene. The V gene end was trimmed by 7 bases and the J gene end by 7 bases; junction bases not matched to a gene: 8. CDR3 in DNA: TGCGCCAGCACCGAACCGGACAGGGGAAATGAGCAGTTCTTC. Translated, it gives CASTEPDRGNEQFF.

The chain employs TRBV15 and TRBJ1-2; 9 nucleotides agree with TRBD1. CDR3 length: 15 amino acids. Per the germline V gene, CDR1 is LNHNV and CDR2 is YYDKDF (reference sequence). V was clipped by 0 bases and J by 6 bases; unmatched bases: 5. CDR3 sequence reads: CATSRDRGQGHGYTF. The CDR3 DNA follows: TGTGCCACCAGCAGAGATCGGGGACAGGGCCATGGCTACACCTTC. Full variable domain (missing parts from reference TRBV15 and TRBJ1-2): DAMVIQNPRYQVTQFGKPVTLSCSQTLNHNVMYWYQQKSSQAPKLLFHYYDKDFNNEADTPDNFQSRRPNTSFCFLDIRSPGLGDTAMYLCATSRDRGQGHGYTFGSGTRLTVV.

V and J are TRBV27 and TRBJ2-5; no definite D call. The J call could be wrong; TRBJ2-7 is a better fit for the DNA end. Germline CDR1 MNHEY, CDR2 SMNVEV (reference sequence). CDR3 size: 13 residues. The CDR3, as DNA: TGTGCCAGCAGTTTATCCCCCGCCAACGAGCAGTACTTC. Translation gives CASSLSPANEQYF.

V and J are TRBV11-2 and TRBJ2-1, with a weak D call TRBD1 (6 bases). Germline CDR1 and CDR2: SGHAT and FQNNGV. Trimming shortened V by 5 bases and J by 6 bases, and 20 bases separated the two germline ends. The CDR3 has 16 amino acids. As DNA, the CDR3 is TGTGCCAGCAGCCAGATCCGGGGCAGGGGCCGCAATGAGCAGTTCTTC. Amino acid sequence: CASSQIRGRGRNEQFF.

J is TRBJ2-1 and V is TRBV2; no firm D call. CDR1 is SNHLY, CDR2 FYNNEI, per germline. Trimming left V 3 bases short and J 4 bases short, with 4 bases between. The CDR3 has 12 amino acids. The CDR3 protein is CASSDSYNEQFF. The CDR3 DNA is TGTGCCAGCAGTGACAGTTACAATGAGCAGTTCTTC.

Points on this clone: Within the sample, other DNA sequences also encode this same CDR3. The rearrangement uses TRBV29-1 and TRBJ1-2; 8 positions match TRBD1. Germline V CDR1 and CDR2: SQVTM, ANQGSEA. Germline trimming cut 7 bases from V and 0 bases from J; bases unmatched to any gene: 4. CDR3 length equals 13 residues. The CDR3 nucleotides are TGCAGCGCTGGGACAGGTCCTAACTATGGCTACACCTTC. Its translation is CSAGTGPNYGYTF. Full variable domain (outside the CDR3, taken from reference TRBV29-1 and TRBJ1-2): SAVISQKPSRDICQRGTSLTIQCQVDSQVTMMFWYRQQPGQSLTLIATANQGSEATYESGFVIDKFPISRPNLTFSTLTVSNMSPEDSSIYLCSAGTGPNYGYTFGSGTRLTVV.

V usage is TRBV5-1 and J usage is TRBJ2-5; TRBD1 aligns across 9 bases. This CDR3 has 16 amino acids. Germline V gives CDR1 SGHRS, CDR2 YFSETQ. Trimming at V came to 0 bases and at J to 2 bases, leaving 5 bases not matched to a gene. The CDR3 region is CASSLAGTGRQETQYF. The CDR3 DNA is TGCGCCAGCAGCTTGGCCGGGACAGGGCGGCAAGAGACCCAGTACTTC.

A few counts support this clone. The chain carries TRBV30 and TRBJ1-2; 8 bases fit TRBD1. V lost 6 bases, J lost 7 bases, and 7 bases stayed unmatched. Germline V gene data show CDR1 as GTSNPN and CDR2 as SVGIG (reference sequence). The CDR3 runs 12 residues. The CDR3 sequence: CACLQGAAGYTF. The CDR3 nucleotides are TGTGCCTGTCTCCAGGGGGCGGCTGGCTACACCTTC.

The chain recombines TRBV28 with TRBJ1-2; D unclear. CDR3 size: 14 residues. Per germline, CDR1 MDHEN and CDR2 SYDVKM. Trimming took 5 bases from V and 2 from J, leaving 12 bases between them. The CDR3 spells CASSIPGVNYGYTF. In DNA, the CDR3 is TGTGCCAGCAGTATACCCGGGGTGAACTATGGCTACACCTTC.

V and J are TRBV5-4 and TRBJ2-5, with a tentative D call TRBD2 (5 bases). Trimming left V 0 bases short and J 4 bases short, with 16 bases between. Germline assignment: CDR1 SGHNT and CDR2 YYREEE (reference sequence). The CDR3 is 16 amino acids. The CDR3 region has the DNA TGTGCCAGCAGCTTGGCCAACCAGGCAGGAGGAGAGACCCAGTACTTC. Its translation: CASSLANQAGGETQYF.

This clone appeared once. This chain joins TRBV11-3 and TRBJ2-3, with 9 positions matching TRBD1. The CDR3 has 16 residues. Germline V gene data show CDR1 as SGHNT and CDR2 as YENEEA. V was pared by 4 bases and J by 3 bases, with 8 bases of the junction left unmatched. CDR3: CASSSGDRVKTDTQYF. The CDR3 DNA reads as TGTGCCAGCAGCTCCGGGGACAGGGTAAAAACAGATACGCAGTATTTT. Full variable domain (missing parts from reference TRBV11-3 and TRBJ2-3): EAGVVQSPRYKIIEKKQPVAFWCNPISGHNTLYWYLQNLGQGPELLIRYENEEAVDDSQLPKDRFSAERLKGVDSTLKIQPAELGDSAVYLCASSSGDRVKTDTQYFGPGTRLTVL.

The CDR3 DNA reads TGTGCCAGCAGCCTCGGGACTAGCGGTACCTACGAGCAGTACTTC. It translates to CASSLGTSGTYEQYF. The chain links TRBV6-5 to TRBJ2-7; 11 bases agree with TRBD2. Germline V lookup: CDR1 MNHEY, CDR2 SVGAGI. With V trimmed by 6 bases and J by 2 bases, 6 bases remained unmatched. The CDR3 loop spans 15 amino acids.

V is TRBV5-6 and J is TRBJ2-6; D possibly corresponds to TRBD1 (6 bases). Germline loops: CDR1 SGHDT, CDR2 YYEEEE. The CDR3 consists of 16 residues. V was cut by 5 bases and J by 0 bases, with 12 bases left in between. CDR3 DNA: TGTGCCAGCAGTATAGCAGGGGTCTCTGGGGCCAACGTCCTGACTTTC. This sequence encodes CASSIAGVSGANVLTF.

The V gene is TRBV6-5, the J gene TRBJ1-1; TRBD1 aligns across 7 bases. CDR3 size: 15 residues. The V gene end was trimmed by 0 bases and the J gene end by 1 base; junction bases not matched to a gene: 2. Germline CDR1 is MNHEY and CDR2 is SVGAGI. CDR3 nucleotides: TGTGCCAGCAGTTACTCGGGACAGACGAACACTGAAGCTTTCTTT. This encodes CASSYSGQTNTEAFF.

CDR3 in amino acids: CASSVGLSGANVLTF. CDR3 bases: TGTGCCAGCAGCGTGGGACTCTCTGGGGCCAACGTCCTGACTTTC. This chain joins TRBV7-2 and TRBJ2-6, with TRBD2 as a possible D gene (6 bases). This CDR3 is built from 15 residues. The germline CDR1 and CDR2 sequences are SGHTA and FQGNSA. Between the trimmed V and J ends, which lost 5 bases and 0 bases, there was a span of 8 bases.

The chain links TRBV6-1 to TRBJ1-5; possibly TRBD1 for D (5 bases). The length of the CDR3 is 14 residues. The germline CDR1 and CDR2 sequences are MNHNS and SASEGT. The ends were cut back, 5 bases at V and 3 bases at J, with 11 bases in the middle. CDR3 region: CASSRDSLNQPQHF. CDR3 DNA: TGTGCCAGCAGTCGGGACTCCCTCAATCAGCCCCAGCATTTT.

This clone was counted between two and nine times. This sequence joins TRBV2 and TRBJ2-7; tentatively, D is TRBD2 (5 bases). The germline V gene has CDR1 SNHLY and CDR2 FYNNEI. V shed 7 bases and J shed 6 bases, with 13 bases lying between them. The CDR3 length is 12 residues. CDR3 DNA: TGTGCCAGCAAGGAGGCTCCGGTCGAGCAGTACTTC. It translates to CASKEAPVEQYF. Looking up the rest from reference TRBV2 and TRBJ2-7 gives the full variable domain: EPEVTQTPSHQVTQMGQEVILRCVPISNHLYFYWYRQILGQKVEFLVSFYNNEISEKSEIFDDQFSVERPDGSNFTLKIRSTKLEDSAMYFCASKEAPVEQYFGPGTRLTVT.